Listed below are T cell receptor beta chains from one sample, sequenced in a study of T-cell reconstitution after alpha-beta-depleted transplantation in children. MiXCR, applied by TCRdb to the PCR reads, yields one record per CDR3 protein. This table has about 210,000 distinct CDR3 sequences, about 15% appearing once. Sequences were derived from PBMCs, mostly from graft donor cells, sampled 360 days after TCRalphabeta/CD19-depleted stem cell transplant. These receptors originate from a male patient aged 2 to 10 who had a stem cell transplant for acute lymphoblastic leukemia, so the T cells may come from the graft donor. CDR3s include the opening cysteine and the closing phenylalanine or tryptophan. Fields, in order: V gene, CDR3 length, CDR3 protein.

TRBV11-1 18 CASSLFVLGRTGGVWQYF
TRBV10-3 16 CAISAIGQGSGNTIYF
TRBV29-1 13 CSVGRLRQETQYF
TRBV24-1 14 CATSVGQSTDTQYF
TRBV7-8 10 CASSFPAQYF
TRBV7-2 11 CASSLATFQYF
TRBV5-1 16 CASSLGGQGAGNTIYF
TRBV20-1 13 CSANRGGADEAFF
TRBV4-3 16 CASSQAGGSGANVLTF
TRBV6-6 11 CATRTQETQYF
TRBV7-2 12 CASSFVRNIQYF
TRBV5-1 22 CASNGVRSISRDYPIFEDTQYF